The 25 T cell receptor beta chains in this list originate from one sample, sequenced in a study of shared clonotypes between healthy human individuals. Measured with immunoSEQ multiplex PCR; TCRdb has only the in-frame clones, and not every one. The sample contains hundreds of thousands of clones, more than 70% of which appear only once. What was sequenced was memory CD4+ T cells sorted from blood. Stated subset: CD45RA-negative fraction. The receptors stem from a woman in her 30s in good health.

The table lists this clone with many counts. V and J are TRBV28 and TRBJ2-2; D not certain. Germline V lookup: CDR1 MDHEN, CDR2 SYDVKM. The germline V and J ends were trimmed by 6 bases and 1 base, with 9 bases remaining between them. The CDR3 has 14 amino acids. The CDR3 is CASSEHLNTGELFF. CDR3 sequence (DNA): TGTGCCAGCAGCGAACACCTGAACACCGGGGAGCTGTTTTTT.

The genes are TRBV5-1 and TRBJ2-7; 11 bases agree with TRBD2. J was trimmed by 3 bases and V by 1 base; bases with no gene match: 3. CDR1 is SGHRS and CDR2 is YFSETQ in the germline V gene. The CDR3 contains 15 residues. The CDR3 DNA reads TGCGCCAGCAGCTTGTTCACTAGCGGGAGCTACGAGCAGTACTTC. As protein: CASSLFTSGSYEQYF.

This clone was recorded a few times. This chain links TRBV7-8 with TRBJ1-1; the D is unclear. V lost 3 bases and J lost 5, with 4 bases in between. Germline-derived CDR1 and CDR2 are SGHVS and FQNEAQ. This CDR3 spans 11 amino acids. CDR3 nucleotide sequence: TGTGCCAGCAGCTTCCATACTGAAGCTTTCTTT. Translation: CASSFHTEAFF.

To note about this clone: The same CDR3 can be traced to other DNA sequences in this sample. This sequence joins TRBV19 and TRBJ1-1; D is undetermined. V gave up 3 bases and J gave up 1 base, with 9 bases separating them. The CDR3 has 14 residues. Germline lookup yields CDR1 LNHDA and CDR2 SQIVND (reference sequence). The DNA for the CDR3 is TGTGCCAGTAGTATCGGCGGGCGGAACACTGAAGCTTTCTTT. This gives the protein CASSIGGRNTEAFF.

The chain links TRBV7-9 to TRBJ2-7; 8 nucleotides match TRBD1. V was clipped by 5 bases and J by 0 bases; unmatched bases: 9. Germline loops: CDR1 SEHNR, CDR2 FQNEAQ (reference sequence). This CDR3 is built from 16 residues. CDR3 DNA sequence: TGTGCCAGCAGCCCCAAAGGACAGGGATCCTCCTACGAGCAGTACTTC. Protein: CASSPKGQGSSYEQYF.

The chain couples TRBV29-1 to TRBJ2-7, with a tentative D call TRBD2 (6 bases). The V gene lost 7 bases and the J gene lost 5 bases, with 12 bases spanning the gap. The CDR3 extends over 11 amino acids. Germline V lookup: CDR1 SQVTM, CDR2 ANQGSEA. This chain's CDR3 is CSAARGHEQYF. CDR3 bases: TGCAGCGCCGCGCGGGGCCACGAGCAGTACTTC.

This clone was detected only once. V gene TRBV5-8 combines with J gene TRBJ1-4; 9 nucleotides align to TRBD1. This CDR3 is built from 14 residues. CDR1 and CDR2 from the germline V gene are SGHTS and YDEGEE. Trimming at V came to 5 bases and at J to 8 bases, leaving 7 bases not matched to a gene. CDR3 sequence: CASSLGQGQEKLFF. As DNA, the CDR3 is TGTGCCAGCAGTCTGGGACAGGGTCAAGAAAAACTGTTTTTT. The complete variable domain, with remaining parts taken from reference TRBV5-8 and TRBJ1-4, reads EAGVTQSPTHLIKTRGQQATLRCSPISGHTSVYWYQQALGLGLQFLLWYDEGEERNRGNFPPRFSGRQFPNYSSELNVNALELEDSALYLCASSLGQGQEKLFFGSGTQLSVL.

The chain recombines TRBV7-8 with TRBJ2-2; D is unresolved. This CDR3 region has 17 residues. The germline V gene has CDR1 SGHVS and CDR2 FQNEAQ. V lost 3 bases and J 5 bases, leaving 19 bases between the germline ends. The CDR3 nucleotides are TGTGCCAGCAGCTTGAGTCCCGACGGCGGATTAACCGGGGAGCTGTTTTTT. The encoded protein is CASSLSPDGGLTGELFF.

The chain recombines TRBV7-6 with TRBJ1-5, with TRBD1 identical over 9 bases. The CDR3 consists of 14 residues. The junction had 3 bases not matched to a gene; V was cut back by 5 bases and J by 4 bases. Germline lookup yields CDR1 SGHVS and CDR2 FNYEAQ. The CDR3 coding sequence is TGTGCCAGCAGCCGGACAGGGGCGAATCAGCCCCAGCATTTT. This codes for CASSRTGANQPQHF. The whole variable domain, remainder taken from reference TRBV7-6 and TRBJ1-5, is GAGVSQSPRYKVTKRGQDVALRCDPISGHVSLYWYRQALGQGPEFLTYFNYEAQQDKSGLPNDRFSAERPEGSISTLTIQRTEQRDSAMYRCASSRTGANQPQHFGDGTRLSIL.

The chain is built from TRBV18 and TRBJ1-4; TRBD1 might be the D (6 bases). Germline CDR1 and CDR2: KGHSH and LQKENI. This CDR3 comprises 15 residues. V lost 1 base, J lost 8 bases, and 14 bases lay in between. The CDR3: CASSPRGGPGEKLFF. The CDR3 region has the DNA TGTGCCAGCTCACCACGAGGGGGTCCGGGAGAAAAACTGTTTTTT.

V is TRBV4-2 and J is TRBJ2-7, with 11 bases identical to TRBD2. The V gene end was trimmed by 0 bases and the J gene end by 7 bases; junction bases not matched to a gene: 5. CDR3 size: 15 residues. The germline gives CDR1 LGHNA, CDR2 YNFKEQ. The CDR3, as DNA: TGTGCCAGCAGCCAAGAAGGGACTAGCGGTTGGGAGCAGTACTTC. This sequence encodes CASSQEGTSGWEQYF.

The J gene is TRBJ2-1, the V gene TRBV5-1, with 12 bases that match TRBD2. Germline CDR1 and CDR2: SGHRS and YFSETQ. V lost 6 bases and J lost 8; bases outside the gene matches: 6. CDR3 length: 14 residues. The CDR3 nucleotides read TGCGCCAGCAATCCGGGACTAGCGGGTTATGAGCAGTTCTTC. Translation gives CASNPGLAGYEQFF.

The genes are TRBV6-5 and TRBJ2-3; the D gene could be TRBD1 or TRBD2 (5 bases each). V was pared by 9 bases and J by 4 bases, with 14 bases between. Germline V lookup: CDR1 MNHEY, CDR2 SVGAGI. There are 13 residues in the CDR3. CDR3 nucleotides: TGTGCCAGTTCATTTAGGGGACCAGATACGCAGTATTTT. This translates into CASSFRGPDTQYF.

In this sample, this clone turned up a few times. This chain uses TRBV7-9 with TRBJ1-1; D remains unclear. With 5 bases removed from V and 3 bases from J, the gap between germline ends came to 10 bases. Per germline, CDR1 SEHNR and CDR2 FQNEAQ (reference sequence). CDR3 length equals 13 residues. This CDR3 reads CASSNEGDTEAFF. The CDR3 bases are TGTGCCAGCAGCAACGAGGGAGACACTGAAGCTTTCTTT.

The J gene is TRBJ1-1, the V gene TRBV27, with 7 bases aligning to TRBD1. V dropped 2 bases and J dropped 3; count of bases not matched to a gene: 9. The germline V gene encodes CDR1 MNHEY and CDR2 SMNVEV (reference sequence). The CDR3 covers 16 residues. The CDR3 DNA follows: TGTGCCAGCAGTTTAAGGGCGGGACAGTCCTACACTGAAGCTTTCTTT. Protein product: CASSLRAGQSYTEAFF.

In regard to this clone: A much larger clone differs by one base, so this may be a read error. In DNA form, the CDR3 reads TGTGCCAGCAGCCCCTACTTGAACACTGAAGCTTTCTTT. Translating gives CASSPYLNTEAFF. V and J are TRBV7-1 and TRBJ1-1, with no clear D. TRBV7-1 is filed as an ORF, its function uncertain. V was trimmed by 5 bases and J by 0 bases, leaving 7 bases between them. The CDR3 loop spans 13 amino acids.

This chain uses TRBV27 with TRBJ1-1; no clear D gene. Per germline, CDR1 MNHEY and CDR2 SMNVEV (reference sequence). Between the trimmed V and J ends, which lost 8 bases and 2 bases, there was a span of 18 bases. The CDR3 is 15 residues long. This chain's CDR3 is CASRRVLRGNTEAFF. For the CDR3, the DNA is TGTGCCAGCCGACGGGTTTTAAGAGGAAACACTGAAGCTTTCTTT.

CDR3 amino acids: CASSLAGLQETQYF. Here the CDR3 DNA reads TGTGCCAGCAGTTTGGCGGGACTCCAAGAGACCCAGTACTTC. The rearrangement joins TRBV28 to TRBJ2-5, with D possibly being TRBD2 (6 bases). Per germline, CDR1 MDHEN and CDR2 SYDVKM. This CDR3 comprises 14 residues. V dropped 3 bases and J dropped 1 base, with 9 bases sitting between them.

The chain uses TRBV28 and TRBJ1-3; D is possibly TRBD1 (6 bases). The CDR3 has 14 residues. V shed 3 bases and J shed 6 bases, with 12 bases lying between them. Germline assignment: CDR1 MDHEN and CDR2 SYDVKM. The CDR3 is CASSFRRGLNTIYF. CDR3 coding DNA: TGTGCCAGCAGTTTTAGGAGGGGGTTAAACACCATATATTTT. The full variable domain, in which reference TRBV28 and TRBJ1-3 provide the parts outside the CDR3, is DVKVTQSSRYLVKRTGEKVFLECVQDMDHENMFWYRQDPGLGLRLIYFSYDVKMKEKGDIPEGYSVSREKKERFSLILESASTNQTSMYLCASSFRRGLNTIYFGEGSWLTVV.

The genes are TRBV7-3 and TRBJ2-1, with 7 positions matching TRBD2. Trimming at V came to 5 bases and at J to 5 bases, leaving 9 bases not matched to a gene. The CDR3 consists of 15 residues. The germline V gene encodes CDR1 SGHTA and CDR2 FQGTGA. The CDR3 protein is CASSPHAGVNNEQFF. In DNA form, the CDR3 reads TGTGCCAGCAGCCCCCATGCGGGAGTAAACAATGAGCAGTTCTTC.

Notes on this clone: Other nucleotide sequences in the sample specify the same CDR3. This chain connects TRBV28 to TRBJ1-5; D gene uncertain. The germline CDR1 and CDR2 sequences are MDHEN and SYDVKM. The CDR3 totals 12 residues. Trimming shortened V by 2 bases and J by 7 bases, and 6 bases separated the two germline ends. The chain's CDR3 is CASSLLGQPQHF. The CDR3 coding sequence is TGTGCCAGCAGTTTACTGGGCCAGCCCCAGCATTTT.

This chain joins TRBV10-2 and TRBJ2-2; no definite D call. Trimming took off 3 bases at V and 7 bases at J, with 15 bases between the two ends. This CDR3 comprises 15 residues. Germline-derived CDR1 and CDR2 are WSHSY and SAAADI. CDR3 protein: CASSDSQVENGELFF. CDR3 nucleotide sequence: TGCGCCAGCAGTGATAGCCAAGTGGAGAACGGGGAGCTGTTTTTT.

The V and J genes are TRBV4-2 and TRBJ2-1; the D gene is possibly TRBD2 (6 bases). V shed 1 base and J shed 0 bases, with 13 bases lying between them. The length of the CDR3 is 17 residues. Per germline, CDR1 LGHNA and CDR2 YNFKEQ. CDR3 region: CASSQALAESSYNEQFF. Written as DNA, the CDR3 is TGTGCCAGCAGCCAAGCTTTAGCGGAGAGCTCCTACAATGAGCAGTTCTTC.

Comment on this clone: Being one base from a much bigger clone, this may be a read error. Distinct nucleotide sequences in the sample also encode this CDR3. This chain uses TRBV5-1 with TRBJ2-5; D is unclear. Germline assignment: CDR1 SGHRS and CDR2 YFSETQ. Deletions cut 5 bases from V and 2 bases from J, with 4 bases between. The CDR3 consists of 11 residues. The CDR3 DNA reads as TGCGCCAGCAGTTTACAAGAGACCCAGTACTTC. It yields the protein CASSLQETQYF.

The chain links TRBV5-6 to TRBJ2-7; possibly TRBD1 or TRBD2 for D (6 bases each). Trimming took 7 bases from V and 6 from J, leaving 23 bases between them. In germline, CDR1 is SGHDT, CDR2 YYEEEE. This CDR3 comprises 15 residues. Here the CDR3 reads CASRPARDIDSEQYF. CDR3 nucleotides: TGTGCCAGCCGCCCGGCGCGGGACATTGATAGCGAGCAGTACTTC.